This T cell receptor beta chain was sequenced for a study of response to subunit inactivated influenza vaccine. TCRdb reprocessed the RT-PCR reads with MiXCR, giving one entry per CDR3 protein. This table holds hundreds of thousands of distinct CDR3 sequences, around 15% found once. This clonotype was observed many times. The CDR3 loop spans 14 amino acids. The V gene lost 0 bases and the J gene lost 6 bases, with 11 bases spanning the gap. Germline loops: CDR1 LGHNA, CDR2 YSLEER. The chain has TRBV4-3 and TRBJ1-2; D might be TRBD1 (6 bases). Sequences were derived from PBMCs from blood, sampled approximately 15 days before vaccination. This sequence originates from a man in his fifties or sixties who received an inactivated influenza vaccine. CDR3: CASSQDGGAHGYTF. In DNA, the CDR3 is TGCGCCAGCAGCCAAGATGGGGGGGCGCATGGCTACACCTTC.